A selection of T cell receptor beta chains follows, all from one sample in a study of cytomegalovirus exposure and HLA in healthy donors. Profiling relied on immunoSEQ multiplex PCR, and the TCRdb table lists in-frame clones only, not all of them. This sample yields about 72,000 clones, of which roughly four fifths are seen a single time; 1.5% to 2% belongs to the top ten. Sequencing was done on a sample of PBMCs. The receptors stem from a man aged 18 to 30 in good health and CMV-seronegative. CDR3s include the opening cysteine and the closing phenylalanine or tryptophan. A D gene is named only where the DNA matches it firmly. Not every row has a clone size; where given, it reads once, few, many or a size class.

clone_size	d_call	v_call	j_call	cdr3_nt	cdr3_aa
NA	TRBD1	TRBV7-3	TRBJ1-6	TGTGCCAGCAGCGCCGGGACAGGGGATTCACCCCTCCACTTT	CASSAGTGDSPLHF
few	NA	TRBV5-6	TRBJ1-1	TGTGCCAGCACCTTGGTGAGGGAAGGTGTCGCTTTCTTT	CASTLVREGVAFF
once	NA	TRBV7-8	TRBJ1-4	TGTGCCAGCAGCTTAGCGAGGCAGTTTAATGAAAAACTGTTTTTT	CASSLARQFNEKLFF
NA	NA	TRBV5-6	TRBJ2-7	TGTGCCAGCAGCTCAGTAGGAGGTTACGAGCAGTACTTC	CASSSVGGYEQYF
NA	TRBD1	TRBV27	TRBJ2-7	TGTGCCAGCAGCCTCGGACAGGGACGCTACGAGCAGTACTTC	CASSLGQGRYEQYF
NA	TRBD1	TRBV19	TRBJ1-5	TGTGCCAGTAGCCCGACAGGGGGAGCTCAGCCCCAGCATTTT	CASSPTGGAQPQHF
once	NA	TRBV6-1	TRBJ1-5	TGTGCCAGCAGTATTCTTAATCAGCCCCAGCATTTT	CASSILNQPQHF
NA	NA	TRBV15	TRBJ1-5	TGTGCCACCAGCCAATCGGGGTCCAGGGGTTTAAATCAGCCCCAGCATTTT	CATSQSGSRGLNQPQHF
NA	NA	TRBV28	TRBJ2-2	TGTGCCAGCAGTCTCGCGGCGACGGACGGGGAGCTGTTTTTT	CASSLAATDGELFF
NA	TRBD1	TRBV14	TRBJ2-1	TGTGCCAGCAGCTTTAGGGACAGGCGCTTCAATGAGCAGTTCTTC	CASSFRDRRFNEQFF
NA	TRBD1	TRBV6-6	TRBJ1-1	TGTGCCAGCAGTTACTCGGATAGGGGGCGAGAAGCTTTCTTT	CASSYSDRGREAFF
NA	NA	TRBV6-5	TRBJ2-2	TGTGCCAGCAGTTACTCGATCCAGGGGCCCACCGGGGAGCTGTTTTTT	CASSYSIQGPTGELFF
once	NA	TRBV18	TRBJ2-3	TGTGCCAGCTCACCTCTATCAGATACGCAGTATTTT	CASSPLSDTQYF
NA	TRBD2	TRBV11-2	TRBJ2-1	TGTGCCAGCAGCTTAGGGACTAGCGGGGTAGGAGGCAATGAGCAGTTCTTC	CASSLGTSGVGGNEQFF
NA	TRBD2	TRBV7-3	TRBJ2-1	TGTGCCAGCAGCTTAACGTGGACTAGTACTGTCAATGAGCAGTTCTTC	CASSLTWTSTVNEQFF
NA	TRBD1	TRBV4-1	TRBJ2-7	TGCGCCAGCAGCCAAAACAGGGGGTGGTACGAGCAGTACTTC	CASSQNRGWYEQYF
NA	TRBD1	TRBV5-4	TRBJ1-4	TGTGCCAGCAGCTTGGTGGGACAGGGGCCTAGGAATGAAAAACTGTTTTTT	CASSLVGQGPRNEKLFF
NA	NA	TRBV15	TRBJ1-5	TGTGCCACCAGCAGAGACAGCGATCAGCCCCAGCATTTT	CATSRDSDQPQHF
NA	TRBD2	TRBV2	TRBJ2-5	TGTGCCAGTCGCGGACTAGCGGGAGTGGAGACCCAGTACTTC	CASRGLAGVETQYF
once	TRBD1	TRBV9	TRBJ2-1	TGTGCCAGCAGCGTAGACCCACCAGGGGGCACCTACAATGAGCAGTTCTTC	CASSVDPPGGTYNEQFF
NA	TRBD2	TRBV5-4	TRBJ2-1	TGTGCCAGCAGCTTTAGCGGGGGGCGCAATGAGCAGTTCTTC	CASSFSGGRNEQFF
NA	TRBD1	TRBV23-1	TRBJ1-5	TGCGCCAGCAGTCACGACAGGGAACAGCCCCAGCATTTT	CASSHDREQPQHF
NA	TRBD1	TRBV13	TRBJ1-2	TGTGCCAGCAGATTCCCCGGGACAGGGGATGGCTACACCTTC	CASRFPGTGDGYTF
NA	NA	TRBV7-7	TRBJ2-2	TGTGCTAGCAGCTTAGCGTTAACAGGGACCGGGGAGCTGTTTTTT	CASSLALTGTGELFF
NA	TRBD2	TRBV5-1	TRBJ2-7	TGCGCCAGCAGCTCCAAATGGCGAGCGGGGGATACCTACGAGCAGTACTTC	CASSSKWRAGDTYEQYF
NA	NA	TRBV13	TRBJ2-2	TGTGCCAGCAGCCCTAATACAGGATCCAACACCGGGGAGCTGTTTTTT	CASSPNTGSNTGELFF
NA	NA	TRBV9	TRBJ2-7	TGTGCCAGCAGCGTAAGCTTAGGGGGGGCCTACGAGCAGTACTTC	CASSVSLGGAYEQYF
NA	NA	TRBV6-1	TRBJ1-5	TGTGCCAGCAGTGAAGCGATGGCGGTACGCGGGAAGCCCCAGCATTTT	CASSEAMAVRGKPQHF
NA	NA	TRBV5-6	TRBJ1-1	TGTGCCAGCAGCTTAGGGGGTTCCACTGAAGCTTTCTTT	CASSLGGSTEAFF
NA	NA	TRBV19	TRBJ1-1	TGTGCCAGTAGCAACTCCAATCAGGGTATCTCCGAAGCTTTCTTT	CASSNSNQGISEAFF
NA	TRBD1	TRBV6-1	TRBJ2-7	TGTGCCAGCAGTGAAACAACTTGGACAGGGGTCTACGAGCAGTACTTC	CASSETTWTGVYEQYF
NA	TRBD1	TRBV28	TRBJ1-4	TGTGCCAGCAGTCCCACAGGGGGGGGGCCTAATGAAAAACTGTTTTTT	CASSPTGGGPNEKLFF
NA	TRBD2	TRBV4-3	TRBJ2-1	TGCGCCAGCAGCCAAGATTTCCTCAGCGGGGGGGCTTTTGACAATGAGCAGTTCTTC	CASSQDFLSGGAFDNEQFF
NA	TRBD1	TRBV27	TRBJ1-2	TGTGCCAGCAGCCCTTCGACAGGGGACTATGGCTACACCTTC	CASSPSTGDYGYTF
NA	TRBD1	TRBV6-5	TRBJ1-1	TGTGCCAGCAGGCCGGACAGGTTAGGAGGTGAAGCTTTCTTT	CASRPDRLGGEAFF
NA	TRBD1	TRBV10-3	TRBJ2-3	TGTGCCATCAGACAGGGGACAGATACGCAGTATTTT	CAIRQGTDTQYF
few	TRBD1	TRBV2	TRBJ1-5	TGTGCCATCCAGAGACAGGGGAATCAGCCCCAGCATTTT	CAIQRQGNQPQHF
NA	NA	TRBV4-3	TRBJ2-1	TGCGCCAGCAGCCAAGATATTGTGTGGGGGGGGCCCAATGAGCAGTTCTTC	CASSQDIVWGGPNEQFF
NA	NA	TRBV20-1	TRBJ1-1	TGCAGTGCTTACAGGAACACTGAAGCTTTCTTT	CSAYRNTEAFF
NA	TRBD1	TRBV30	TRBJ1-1	TGTGCCTGGAGTGCCTCCAGGGGGCTCCTGGACACTGAAGCTTTCTTT	CAWSASRGLLDTEAFF
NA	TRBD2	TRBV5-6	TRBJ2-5	TGTGCCAGCAGCCTCGGACTAGCGGGAGTCGGAGAGACCCAGTACTTC	CASSLGLAGVGETQYF
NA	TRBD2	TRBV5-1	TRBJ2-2	TGCGCCAGCAGCTTGGGACTAGCGAAGGGCGGGGAGCTGTTTTTT	CASSLGLAKGGELFF